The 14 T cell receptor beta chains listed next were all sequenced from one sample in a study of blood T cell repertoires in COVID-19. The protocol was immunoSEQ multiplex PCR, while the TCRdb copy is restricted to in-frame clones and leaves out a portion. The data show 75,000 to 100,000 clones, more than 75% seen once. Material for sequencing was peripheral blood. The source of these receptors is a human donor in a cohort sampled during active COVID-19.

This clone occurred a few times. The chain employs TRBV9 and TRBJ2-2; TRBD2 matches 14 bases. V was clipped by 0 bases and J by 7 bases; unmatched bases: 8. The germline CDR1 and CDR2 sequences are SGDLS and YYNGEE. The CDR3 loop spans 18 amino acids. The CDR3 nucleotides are TGTGCCAGCAGCGTAGGACTAGCGGGAGGGCCCTGGGACGGGGAGCTGTTTTTT. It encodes CASSVGLAGGPWDGELFF.

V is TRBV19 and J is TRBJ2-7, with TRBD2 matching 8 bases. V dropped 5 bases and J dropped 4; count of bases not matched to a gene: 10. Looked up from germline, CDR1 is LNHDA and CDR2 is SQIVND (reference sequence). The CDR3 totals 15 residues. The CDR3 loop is CASSDRLASRYEQYF. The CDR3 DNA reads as TGTGCCAGTAGTGACCGACTAGCGTCTCGGTACGAGCAGTACTTC.

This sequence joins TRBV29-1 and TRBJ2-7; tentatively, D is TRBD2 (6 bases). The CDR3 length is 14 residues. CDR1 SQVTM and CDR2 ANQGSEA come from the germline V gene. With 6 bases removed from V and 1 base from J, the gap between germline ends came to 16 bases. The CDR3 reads CSVGRAGYSYEQYF. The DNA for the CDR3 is TGCAGCGTCGGTCGGGCGGGGTATTCCTACGAGCAGTACTTC.

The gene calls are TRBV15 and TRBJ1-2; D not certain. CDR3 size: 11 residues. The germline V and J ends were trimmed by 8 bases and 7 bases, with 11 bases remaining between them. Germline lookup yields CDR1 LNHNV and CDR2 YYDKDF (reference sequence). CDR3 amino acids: CATSYRSGYTF. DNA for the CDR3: TGTGCCACCTCCTATCGGAGTGGCTACACCTTC.

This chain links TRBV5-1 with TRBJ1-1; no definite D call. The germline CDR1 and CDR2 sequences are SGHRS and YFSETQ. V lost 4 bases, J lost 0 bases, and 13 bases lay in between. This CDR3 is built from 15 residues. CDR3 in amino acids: CASSPRLFVNTEAFF. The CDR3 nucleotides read TGCGCCAGCAGCCCCCGACTTTTCGTGAACACTGAAGCTTTCTTT.

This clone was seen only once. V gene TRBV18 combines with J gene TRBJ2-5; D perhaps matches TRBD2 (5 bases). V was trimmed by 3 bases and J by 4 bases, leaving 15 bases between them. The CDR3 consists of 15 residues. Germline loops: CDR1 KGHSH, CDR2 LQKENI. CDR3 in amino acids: CASSPDGRAGETQYF. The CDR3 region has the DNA TGTGCCAGCTCACCTGACGGGCGCGCGGGAGAGACCCAGTACTTC.

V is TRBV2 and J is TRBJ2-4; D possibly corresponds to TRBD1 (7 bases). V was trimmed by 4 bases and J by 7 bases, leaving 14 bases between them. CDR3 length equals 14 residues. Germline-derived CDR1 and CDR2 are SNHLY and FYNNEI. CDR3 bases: TGTGCCAGCAGTGCTGACAGGGACTTGAACATTCAGTACTTC. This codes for CASSADRDLNIQYF.

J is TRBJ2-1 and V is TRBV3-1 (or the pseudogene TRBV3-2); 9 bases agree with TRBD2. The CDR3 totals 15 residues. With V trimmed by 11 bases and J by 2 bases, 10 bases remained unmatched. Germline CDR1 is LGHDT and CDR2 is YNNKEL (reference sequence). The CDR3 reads CAVGLAGLTYNEQFF. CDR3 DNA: TGTGCCGTCGGTCTAGCGGGACTAACCTACAATGAGCAGTTCTTC.

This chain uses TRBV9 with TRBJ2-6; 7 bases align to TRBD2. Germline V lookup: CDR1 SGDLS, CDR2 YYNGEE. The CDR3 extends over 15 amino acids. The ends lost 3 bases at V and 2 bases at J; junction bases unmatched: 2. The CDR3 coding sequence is TGTGCCAGCAGCGCCGGGGGGACTGGGGCCAACGTCCTGACTTTC. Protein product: CASSAGGTGANVLTF.

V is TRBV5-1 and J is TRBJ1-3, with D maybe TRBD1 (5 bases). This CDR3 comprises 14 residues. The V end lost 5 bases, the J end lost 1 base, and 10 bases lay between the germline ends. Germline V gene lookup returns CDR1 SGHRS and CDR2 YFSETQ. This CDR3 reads CASSDSTSGNTIYF. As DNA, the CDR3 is TGCGCCAGCAGTGACAGTACTTCTGGAAACACCATATATTTT.

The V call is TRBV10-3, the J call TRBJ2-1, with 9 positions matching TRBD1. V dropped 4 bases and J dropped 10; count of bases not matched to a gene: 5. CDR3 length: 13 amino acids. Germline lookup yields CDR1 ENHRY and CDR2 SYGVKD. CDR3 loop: CAISGTGEGEQFF. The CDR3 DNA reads TGTGCCATCAGTGGGACAGGGGAGGGAGAGCAGTTCTTC.

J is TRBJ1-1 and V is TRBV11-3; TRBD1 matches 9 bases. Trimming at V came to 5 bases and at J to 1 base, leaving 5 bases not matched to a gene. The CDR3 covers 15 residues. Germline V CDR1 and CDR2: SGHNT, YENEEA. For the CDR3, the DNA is TGTGCCAGCAGCAACTCGGGACAGGGGAACACTGAAGCTTTCTTT. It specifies CASSNSGQGNTEAFF.

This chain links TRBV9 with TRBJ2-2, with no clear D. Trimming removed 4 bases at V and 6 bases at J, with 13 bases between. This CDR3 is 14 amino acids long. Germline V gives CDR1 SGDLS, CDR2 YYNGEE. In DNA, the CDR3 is TGTGCCAGCAGCCGCCAGGTACTGGCCGGGGAGCTGTTTTTT. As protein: CASSRQVLAGELFF.

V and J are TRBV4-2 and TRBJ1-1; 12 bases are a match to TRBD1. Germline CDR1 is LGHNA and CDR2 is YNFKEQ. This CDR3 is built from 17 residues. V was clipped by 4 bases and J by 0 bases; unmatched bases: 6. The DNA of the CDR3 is TGTGCCAGCAGCCTCTGGGGACAGGGGGCCTTGAACACTGAAGCTTTCTTT. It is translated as CASSLWGQGALNTEAFF.